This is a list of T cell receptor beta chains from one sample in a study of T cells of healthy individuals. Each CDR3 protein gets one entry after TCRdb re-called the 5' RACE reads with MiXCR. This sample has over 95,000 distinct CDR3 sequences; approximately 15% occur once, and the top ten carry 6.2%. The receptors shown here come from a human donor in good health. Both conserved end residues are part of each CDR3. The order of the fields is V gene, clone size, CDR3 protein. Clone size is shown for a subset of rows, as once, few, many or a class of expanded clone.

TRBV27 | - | CASRDGTVGHEQYF
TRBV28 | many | CASRSRGPSYNEQFF
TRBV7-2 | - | CASSLAGGSGNTIYF
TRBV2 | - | CASSRTGMTEAFF
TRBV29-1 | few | CSVSDRPYGYTF
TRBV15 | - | CATSRPGLAGITGELFF
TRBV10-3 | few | CAISGVHQETQYF
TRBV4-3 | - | CASSQDLQRKETQYF
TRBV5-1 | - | CASSWTDNYGYTF
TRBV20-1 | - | CSAHPTSGFLGEQFF
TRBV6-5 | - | CASSPNKAGVRADTQYF
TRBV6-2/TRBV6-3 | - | CASGSRVDEQYF
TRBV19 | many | CASIRTGEDYGYTF